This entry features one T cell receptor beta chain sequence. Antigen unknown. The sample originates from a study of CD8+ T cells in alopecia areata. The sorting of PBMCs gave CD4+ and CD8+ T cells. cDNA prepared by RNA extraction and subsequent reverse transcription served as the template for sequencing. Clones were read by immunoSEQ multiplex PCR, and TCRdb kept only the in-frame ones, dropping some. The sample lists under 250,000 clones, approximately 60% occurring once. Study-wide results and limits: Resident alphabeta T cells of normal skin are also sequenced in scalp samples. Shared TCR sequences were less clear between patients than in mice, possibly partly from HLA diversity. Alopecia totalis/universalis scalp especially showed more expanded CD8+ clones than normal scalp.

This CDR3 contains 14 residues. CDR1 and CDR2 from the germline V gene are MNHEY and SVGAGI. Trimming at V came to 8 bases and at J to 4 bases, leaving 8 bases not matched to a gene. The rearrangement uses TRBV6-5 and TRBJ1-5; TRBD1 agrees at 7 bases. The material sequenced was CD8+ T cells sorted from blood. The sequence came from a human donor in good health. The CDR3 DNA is TGTGCCAGCGGCACACAGGGGCGAAATCAGCCCCAGCATTTT. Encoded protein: CASGTQGRNQPQHF.